A single sample is the source of the 24 T cell receptor beta chains below, sequenced in a study of T-cell memory formation after mild COVID-19. Via MiXCR, TCRdb re-called the 5' RACE reads, giving one row per CDR3 protein. The profile shows about 170,000 distinct CDR3 sequences, roughly 13% of them singletons. The sample consisted of PBMCs or a T cell subset sorted from them (not recorded which). These receptors all come from a man in his late teens or twenties who had mild COVID-19 (a few samples of this study predate the infection). Cell type and time point are not known.

This clonotype was seen only a few times. In DNA, the CDR3 is TGCAGTGCTAGACAACTGGGACTAGCGGGAAGGGAGACCCAGTACTTC. Translated, it gives CSARQLGLAGRETQYF. The chain carries TRBV20-1 and TRBJ2-5; 13 bases map to TRBD2. The germline V gene encodes CDR1 DFQATT and CDR2 SNEGSKA (reference sequence). The length of the CDR3 is 16 residues. The V segment lost 2 bases and the J segment 5 bases; nucleotides outside the gene matches: 8.

The chain couples TRBV20-1 to TRBJ1-1; D is unresolved. This CDR3 has 14 residues. The V end lost 0 bases, the J end lost 5 bases, and 13 bases lay between the germline ends. Germline loops: CDR1 DFQATT, CDR2 SNEGSKA (reference sequence). CDR3 amino acids: CSARDHPANTEAFF. CDR3 nucleotides: TGCAGTGCTAGAGATCATCCTGCGAATACTGAAGCTTTCTTT.

In DNA form, the CDR3 reads TGTGCCAGCAGTGTTTGGGCGACTGAGACCCAGTACTTC. It codes for CASSVWATETQYF. J is TRBJ2-5 and V is TRBV2; no clear D. The CDR3 runs 13 residues. V was clipped by 4 bases and J by 5 bases, with 11 bases between them. CDR1 and CDR2 (germline): SNHLY, FYNNEI.

A few counts support this clonotype. The chain is built from TRBV6-1 and TRBJ1-4; the D gene is possibly TRBD1 (6 bases). The V end was cut by 7 bases, the J end by 10 bases, with 13 bases between. CDR3 size: 12 residues. Germline V gene data show CDR1 as MNHNS and CDR2 as SASEGT. CDR3 amino acids: CASTSEDRKLFF. CDR3 nucleotide sequence: TGTGCCAGCACGAGTGAGGACAGAAAACTGTTTTTT.

This clonotype was seen more than once but under ten times. The V gene is TRBV18, the J gene TRBJ2-5; tentatively, D is TRBD2 (6 bases). The CDR3 runs 15 residues. CDR1 and CDR2 (germline): KGHSH, LQKENI. Trimming removed 3 bases from V and 4 bases from J, with 15 bases in between. Here the CDR3 reads CASSPRTGAPETQYF. The CDR3 nucleotides read TGTGCCAGCTCACCCCGAACGGGAGCCCCAGAGACCCAGTACTTC.

This clonotype occurred a few times. CDR3 in DNA: TGTGCCAGCAGCCCCGTACTGAACACTGAAGCTTTCTTT. Its translation: CASSPVLNTEAFF. The J gene is TRBJ1-1, the V gene TRBV7-2; no reliable D call. Germline V gives CDR1 SGHTA, CDR2 FQGNSA. The CDR3 consists of 13 residues. V lost 5 bases to trimming and J lost 0 bases, with 7 bases between them.

This clonotype came up a few times. V usage is TRBV3-1 and J usage is TRBJ1-1, with D possibly matching TRBD1 (5 bases). The CDR3 spans 13 residues. Germline lookup yields CDR1 LGHDT and CDR2 YNNKEL (reference sequence). Trimming shortened V by 8 bases and J by 1 base, and 11 bases separated the two germline ends. The CDR3 is CASSAGQNTEAFF. DNA of the CDR3: TGTGCCAGCTCAGCGGGGCAGAACACTGAAGCTTTCTTT.

This clonotype was found many times. This rearrangement joins TRBV7-9 to TRBJ2-7, with 9 bases aligning to TRBD1. Trimming cost V 5 bases and J 5 bases; bases outside gene matches: 1. Germline lookup yields CDR1 SEHNR and CDR2 FQNEAQ (reference sequence). This CDR3 is built from 12 residues. In DNA form, the CDR3 reads TGTGCCAGCAGCCGGACAGGGGACGAGCAGTACTTC. Its protein is CASSRTGDEQYF. Together with reference TRBV7-9 and TRBJ2-7, the CDR3 gives the full variable domain: DTGVSQNPRHKITKRGQNVTFRCDPISEHNRLYWYRQTLGQGPEFLTYFQNEAQLEKSRLLSDRFSAERPKGSFSTLEIQRTEQGDSAMYLCASSRTGDEQYFGPGTRLTVT.

The chain recombines TRBV4-3 with TRBJ1-5; D remains ambiguous. CDR3 length: 14 residues. Trimming stripped 5 bases from V and 0 bases from J, with 8 bases between. The V gene's germline CDR1 is LGHNA and CDR2 YSLEER. The CDR3 here is CASSFERSNQPQHF. CDR3 sequence (DNA): TGCGCCAGCAGCTTCGAGCGTAGCAATCAGCCCCAGCATTTT.

The chain carries TRBV7-3 and TRBJ2-1, with 8 bases lining up with TRBD2. The V and J ends lost 2 bases and 7 bases, in that order; junction bases with no gene match: 7. Germline V gene data show CDR1 as SGHTA and CDR2 as FQGTGA. The length of the CDR3 is 15 residues. The CDR3 sequence: CASSLYAGGQNEQFF. The CDR3 DNA is TGTGCCAGCAGCTTATATGCGGGGGGTCAAAATGAGCAGTTCTTC.

The V call is TRBV4-1, the J call TRBJ2-3; the D call may be TRBD1 or TRBD2 (5 bases each). The V end lost 0 bases, the J end lost 2 bases, and 12 bases lay between the germline ends. The CDR3 is 16 amino acids. Germline V gene sequence: CDR1 MGHRA, CDR2 YSYEKL. The DNA of the CDR3 is TGCGCCAGCAGCCAAGACCGGGGCAGCCACACAGATACGCAGTATTTT. As protein: CASSQDRGSHTDTQYF.

This clonotype was observed a handful of times. The chain combines TRBV7-8 with TRBJ2-5; D is undetermined. The germline gives CDR1 SGHVS, CDR2 FQNEAQ. V was clipped by 2 bases and J by 6 bases, with 1 base between them. This CDR3 region has 10 residues. The CDR3 DNA sequence: TGTGCCAGCAGCTTAAAGACCCAGTACTTC. It encodes CASSLKTQYF.

J is TRBJ2-1 and V is TRBV7-3, with D tentatively TRBD1 or TRBD2 (5 bases each). The CDR3 is 16 amino acids. The germline CDR1 and CDR2 sequences are SGHTA and FQGTGA. The V and J ends lost 0 bases and 0 bases respectively, with 9 bases between them. CDR3 region: CASSLTGTRSYNEQFF. The CDR3 nucleotides read TGTGCCAGCAGCTTAACGGGGACCCGCTCCTACAATGAGCAGTTCTTC. The full variable domain, rest sourced from reference TRBV7-3 and TRBJ2-1, is GAGVSQTPSNKVTEKGKYVELRCDPISGHTALYWYRQSLGQGPEFLIYFQGTGAADDSGLPNDRFFAVRPEGSVSTLKIQRTERGDSAVYLCASSLTGTRSYNEQFFGPGTRLTVL.

This clonotype was counted at least ten times. The chain combines TRBV5-1 with TRBJ2-2; D possibly uses TRBD1 or TRBD2 (6 bases each). V was shortened by 0 bases and J by 0 bases, with 9 bases between the two germline ends. The CDR3 has 16 residues. The germline V gene encodes CDR1 SGHRS and CDR2 YFSETQ. The CDR3 protein is CASSLAGGTNTGELFF. Here the CDR3 DNA reads TGCGCCAGCAGCTTGGCCGGGGGCACGAACACCGGGGAGCTGTTTTTT.

This rearrangement joins TRBV7-2 to TRBJ1-1; D uncertain. V lost 1 base and J lost 4, with 13 bases in between. The CDR3 has 15 amino acids. CDR1 SGHTA and CDR2 FQGNSA come from the germline V gene. CDR3: CASSLVTAGGTEAFF. In DNA form, the CDR3 reads TGTGCCAGCAGCTTAGTGACGGCCGGCGGCACTGAAGCTTTCTTT.

The sample holds a few counts of this clonotype. This rearrangement joins TRBV28 to TRBJ1-4; D gene ambiguous. The CDR3 covers 14 residues. Germline V gives CDR1 MDHEN, CDR2 SYDVKM. V was cut by 4 bases and J by 0 bases, with 6 bases left in between. CDR3 sequence reads: CASSSGATNEKLFF. CDR3 in DNA: TGTGCCAGCAGTTCAGGCGCAACTAATGAAAAACTGTTTTTT.

This clonotype was found many times. The V gene is TRBV12-3 or TRBV12-4, the J gene TRBJ2-3, with D hard to call. V shed 3 bases and J shed 1 base, with 8 bases lying between them. CDR3 length: 14 amino acids. DNA for the CDR3: TGTGCCAGCAGTTTCGCCAGCCGCACAGATACGCAGTATTTT. It codes for CASSFASRTDTQYF.

This clonotype was seen only a few times. V usage is TRBV12-3 or TRBV12-4 and J usage is TRBJ2-1, with D perhaps given as TRBD1 or TRBD2 (5 bases each). This CDR3 comprises 13 residues. Trimming took 0 bases from V and 9 from J, leaving 9 bases between them. CDR3 protein: CASSLAGDGEQFF. As DNA, the CDR3 is TGTGCCAGCAGTTTAGCGGGGGACGGTGAGCAGTTCTTC.

The J gene is TRBJ2-5, the V gene TRBV20-1; TRBD1 agrees at 7 bases. After removal of 5 bases from V and 5 bases from J, the junction contained 11 bases not matched to a gene. The CDR3 extends over 14 amino acids. Germline V gives CDR1 DFQATT, CDR2 SNEGSKA (reference sequence). CDR3 in DNA: TGCAGTGCTCCTGCAGGGGGTCGAACGGAGACCCAGTACTTC. Translated, it gives CSAPAGGRTETQYF.

The table lists this clonotype with a few counts. V is TRBV5-1 and J is TRBJ2-2; D possibly corresponds to TRBD2 (6 bases). The ends were cut back, 4 bases at V and 2 bases at J, with 12 bases in the middle. Germline values: CDR1 SGHRS, CDR2 YFSETQ. CDR3 size: 15 residues. CDR3 nucleotides: TGCGCCAGCAGCCCCGCCGGGGGAAACACCGGGGAGCTGTTTTTT. It codes for CASSPAGGNTGELFF.

This clonotype was picked up a small number of times. This chain connects TRBV4-3 to TRBJ2-7; D unclear. The V gene lost 0 bases and the J gene lost 1 base, with 7 bases spanning the gap. Germline lookup yields CDR1 LGHNA and CDR2 YSLEER. This CDR3 region has 14 residues. Here the CDR3 DNA reads TGCGCCAGCAGCCAAGATTTCCCTTCCTACGAGCAGTACTTC. This gives the protein CASSQDFPSYEQYF.

The chain joins TRBV5-6 to TRBJ2-2; no firm D call. V lost 1 base and J 1 base, leaving 8 bases between the germline ends. The germline V gene encodes CDR1 SGHDT and CDR2 YYEEEE. The CDR3 sequence is 15 residues long. This CDR3 reads CASSLITMNTGELFF. The CDR3 DNA is TGTGCCAGCAGCTTGATCACGATGAACACCGGGGAGCTGTTTTTT. Full variable domain (outside the CDR3, taken from reference TRBV5-6 and TRBJ2-2): DAGVTQSPTHLIKTRGQQVTLRCSPKSGHDTVSWYQQALGQGPQFIFQYYEEEERQRGNFPDRFSGHQFPNYSSELNVNALLLGDSALYLCASSLITMNTGELFFGEGSRLTVL.

This CDR3 reads CASSYFQRNTEAFF. In DNA, the CDR3 is TGTGCCAGCAGTTATTTTCAGAGGAACACTGAAGCTTTCTTT. The J gene is TRBJ1-1, the V gene TRBV6-2 or TRBV6-3; no definite D call. Per the germline V gene, CDR1 is MNHEY and CDR2 is SVGEGT. The V gene lost 3 bases and the J gene lost 1 base, with 9 bases spanning the gap. This CDR3 has 14 amino acids.

In this sample, this clonotype turned up a few times. The chain links TRBV6-1 to TRBJ1-2; D not certain. Germline assignment: CDR1 MNHNS and CDR2 SASEGT. The length of the CDR3 is 14 residues. Trimming stripped 3 bases from V and 4 bases from J, with 12 bases between. CDR3 sequence reads: CASSEGARFYGYTF. CDR3 in DNA: TGTGCCAGCAGTGAGGGCGCTCGCTTCTATGGCTACACCTTC.